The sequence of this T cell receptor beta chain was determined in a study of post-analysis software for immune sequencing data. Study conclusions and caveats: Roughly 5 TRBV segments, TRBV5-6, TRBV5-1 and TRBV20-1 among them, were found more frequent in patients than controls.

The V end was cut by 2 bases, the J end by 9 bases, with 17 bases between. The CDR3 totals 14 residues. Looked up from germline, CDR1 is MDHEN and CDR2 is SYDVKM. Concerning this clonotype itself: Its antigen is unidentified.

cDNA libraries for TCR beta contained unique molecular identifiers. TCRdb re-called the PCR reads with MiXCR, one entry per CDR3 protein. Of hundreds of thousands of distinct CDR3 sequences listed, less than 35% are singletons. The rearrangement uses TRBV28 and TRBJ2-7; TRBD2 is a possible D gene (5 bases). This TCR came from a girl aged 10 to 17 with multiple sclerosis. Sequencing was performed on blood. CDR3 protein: CASSLVTEGFGQYF. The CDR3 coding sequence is TGTGCCAGCAGTTTAGTGACTGAGGGATTCGGGCAGTACTTC.